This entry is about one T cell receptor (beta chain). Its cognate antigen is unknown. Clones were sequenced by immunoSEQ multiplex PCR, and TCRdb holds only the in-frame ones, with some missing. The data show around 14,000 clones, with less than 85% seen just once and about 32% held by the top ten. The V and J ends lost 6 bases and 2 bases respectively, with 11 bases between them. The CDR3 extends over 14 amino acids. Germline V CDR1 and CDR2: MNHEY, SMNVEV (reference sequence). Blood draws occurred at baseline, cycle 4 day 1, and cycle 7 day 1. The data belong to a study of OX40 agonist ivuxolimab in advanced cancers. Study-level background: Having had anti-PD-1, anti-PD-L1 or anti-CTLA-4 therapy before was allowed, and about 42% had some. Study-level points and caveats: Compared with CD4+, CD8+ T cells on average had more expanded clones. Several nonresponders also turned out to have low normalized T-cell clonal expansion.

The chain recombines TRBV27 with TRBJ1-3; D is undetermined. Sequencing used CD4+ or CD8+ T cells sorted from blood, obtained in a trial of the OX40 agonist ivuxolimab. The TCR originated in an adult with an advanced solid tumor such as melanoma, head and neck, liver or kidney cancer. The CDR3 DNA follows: TGTGCCAGCAGGGGCTCGGGCGCTGGAAACACCATATATTTT. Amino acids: CASRGSGAGNTIYF.